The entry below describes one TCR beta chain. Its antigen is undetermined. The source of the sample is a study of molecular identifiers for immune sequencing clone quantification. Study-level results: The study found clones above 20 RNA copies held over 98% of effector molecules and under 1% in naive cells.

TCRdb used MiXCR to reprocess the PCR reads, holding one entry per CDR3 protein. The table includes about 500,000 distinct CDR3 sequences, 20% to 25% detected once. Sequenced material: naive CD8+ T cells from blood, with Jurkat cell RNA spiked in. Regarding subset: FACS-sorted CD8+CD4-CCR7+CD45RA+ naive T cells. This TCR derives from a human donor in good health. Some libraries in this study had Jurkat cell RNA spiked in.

The CDR3: CASSQDPGGSETAKYF. CDR3 DNA sequence: TGTGCCAGCAGCCAAGATCCGGGCGGGAGTGAGACGGCGAAGTACTTC. The V call is TRBV14, the J call TRBJ2-7, with 7 bases identical to TRBD2. The CDR3 sequence is 16 residues long. The V and J ends lost 0 bases and 11 bases, in that order; junction bases with no gene match: 16. From germline, CDR1 is SGHDN and CDR2 FVKESK.